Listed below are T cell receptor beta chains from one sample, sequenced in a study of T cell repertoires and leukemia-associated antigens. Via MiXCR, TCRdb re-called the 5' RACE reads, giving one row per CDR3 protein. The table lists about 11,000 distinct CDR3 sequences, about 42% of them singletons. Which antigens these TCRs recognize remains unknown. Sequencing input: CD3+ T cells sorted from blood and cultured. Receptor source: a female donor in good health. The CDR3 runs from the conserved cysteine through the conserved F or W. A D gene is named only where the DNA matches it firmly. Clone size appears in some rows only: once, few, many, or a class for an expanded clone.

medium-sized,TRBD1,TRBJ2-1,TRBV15,CATSRESRGPVYNEQFF,TGTGCCACCAGCAGAGAATCCAGGGGGCCAGTGTACAATGAGCAGTTCTTC
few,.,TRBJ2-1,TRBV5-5,CASSLTPFWTGPYNEQFF,TGTGCCAGCAGCTTGACGCCGTTCTGGACGGGCCCCTACAATGAGCAGTTCTTC
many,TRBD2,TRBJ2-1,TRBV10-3,CAISEAAGVYEQFF,TGTGCCATCAGTGAAGCAGCGGGAGTCTATGAGCAGTTCTTC
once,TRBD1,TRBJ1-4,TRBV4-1,CASSSGQGLPFERLFF,TGCGCCAGCAGCTCAGGACAGGGCCTACCTTTCGAAAGACTGTTTTTT
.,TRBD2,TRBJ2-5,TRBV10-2,CASSESGRVKTQYF,TGCGCCAGCAGTGAGAGCGGGAGAGTCAAGACCCAGTACTTC
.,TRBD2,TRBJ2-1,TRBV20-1,CSALTSGRAYEQLF,TGCAGCGCTCTGACTAGCGGGAGGGCCTATGAGCAGCTCTTC
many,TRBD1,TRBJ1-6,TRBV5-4,CASSSQGNYNSPLHF,TGTGCCAGCAGCTCACAGGGGAATTATAATTCACCCCTCCACTTT
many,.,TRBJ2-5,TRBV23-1,CASSQSQGSFRTQYF,TGCGCCAGCAGTCAATCCCAGGGCAGCTTTAGGACCCAGTACTTC
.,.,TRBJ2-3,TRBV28,CASSFQETSTDTQYF,TGTGCCAGCAGTTTTCAAGAGACTAGCACAGATACGCAGTATTTT
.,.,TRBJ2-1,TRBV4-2,CASSQVGQGPRGEQFF,TGTGCCAGCAGCCAAGTCGGGCAGGGGCCGAGGGGGGAGCAGTTCTTC
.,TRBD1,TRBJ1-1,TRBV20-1,CSARGTGGADTEAFF,TGCAGTGCTAGGGGGACAGGGGGCGCCGACACTGAAGCTTTCTTT
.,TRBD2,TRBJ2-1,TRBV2,CASSTGTSGIYNEQFF,TGTGCCAGCAGTACCGGGACTAGCGGAATTTACAATGAGCAGTTCTTC
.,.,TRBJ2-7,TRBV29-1,CSALNDEQYF,TGCAGCGCTCTCAACGATGAGCAGTACTTC
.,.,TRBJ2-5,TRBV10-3,CAISESTGDRKETQYF,TGTGCCATCAGTGAGTCGACGGGGGACAGAAAAGAGACCCAGTACTTC
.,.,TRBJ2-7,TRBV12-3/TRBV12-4,CASRPQGKAYEQYF,TGTGCCAGCAGACCTCAAGGGAAAGCCTACGAGCAGTACTTC
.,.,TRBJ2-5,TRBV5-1,CASSLAGRFWSDKETQYF,TGCGCCAGCAGCTTGGCGGGCCGCTTCTGGAGCGACAAAGAGACCCAGTACTTC
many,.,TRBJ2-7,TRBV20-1,CSARAMFYEQYF,TGCAGTGCTAGAGCTATGTTCTACGAGCAGTACTTC
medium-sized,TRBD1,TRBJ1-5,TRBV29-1,CSAGTGGGISNQPQHF,TGCAGCGCCGGGACAGGGGGTGGAATTAGCAATCAGCCCCAGCATTTT
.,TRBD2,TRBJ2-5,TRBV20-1,CSAGYSWTSGGQETQYF,TGCAGTGCTGGATATTCTTGGACTAGCGGGGGACAAGAGACCCAGTACTTC
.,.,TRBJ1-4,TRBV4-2,CASSQVPVVREKLFF,TGTGCCAGCAGCCAAGTTCCCGTAGTCAGAGAAAAACTGTTTTTT
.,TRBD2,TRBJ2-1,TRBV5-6,CTSSRVGAGYNEQFF,TGTACCAGCAGCCGGGTTGGAGCGGGATACAATGAGCAGTTCTTC
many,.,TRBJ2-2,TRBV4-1,CASSHNRISGELFF,TGCGCCAGCAGCCACAACAGGATCTCCGGGGAGCTGTTTTTT
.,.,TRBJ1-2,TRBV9,CASSRDSRSNYGCTF,.
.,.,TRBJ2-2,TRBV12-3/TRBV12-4,CASSLQGGTGELFF,TGTGCCAGCAGCCTCCAGGGGGGCACCGGGGAGCTGTTTTTT
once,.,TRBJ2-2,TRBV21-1,CASSKEETSWGNTGELFF,TGTGCCAGCAGCAAAGAGGAGACTAGCTGGGGGAACACCGGGGAGCTGTTTTTT
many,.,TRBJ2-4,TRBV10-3,CAISGGGRGSAKNIQYF,TGTGCCATCAGTGGGGGAGGCAGGGGGTCGGCCAAAAACATTCAGTACTTC
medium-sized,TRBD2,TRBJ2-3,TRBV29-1,CSVERASGGQGTQYF,TGCAGCGTTGAGAGGGCCAGCGGGGGGCAGGGTACGCAGTATTTT
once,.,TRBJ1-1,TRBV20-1,CSAGLQTLEAFF,TGCAGTGCTGGGTTACAAACCCTGGAAGCTTTCTTT
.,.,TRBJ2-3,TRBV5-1,CASSLTSLEDTQYF,TGCGCCAGCAGCCTGACTAGTCTTGAGGATACGCAGTATTTT
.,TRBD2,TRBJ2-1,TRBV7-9,CASSFWTSVDEQFF,TGTGCCAGCAGCTTCTGGACTAGCGTCGATGAGCAGTTCTTC
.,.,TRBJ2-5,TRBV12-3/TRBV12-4,CASSFYGDTLGGETQYF,TGTGCCAGCAGTTTTTACGGGGACACCCTAGGTGGAGAGACCCAGTACTTC
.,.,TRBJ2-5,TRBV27,CASSLSLETQYF,TGTGCCAGCAGTTTAAGTCTGGAGACCCAGTACTTC
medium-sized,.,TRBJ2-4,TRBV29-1,CSVRTRQDIAKNIQYF,TGCAGCGTTAGGACCCGACAGGACATAGCCAAAAACATTCAGTACTTC
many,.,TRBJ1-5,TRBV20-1,CSARGQRNQPQHF,TGCAGTGCTAGAGGACAGCGCAATCAGCCCCAGCATTTT
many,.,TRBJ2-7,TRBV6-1,CASSDAPGGQKNYEQYF,TGTGCCAGCAGTGATGCCCCGGGGGGACAGAAGAACTACGAGCAGTACTTC
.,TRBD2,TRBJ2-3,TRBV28,CASNRWRLADHTDTQYF,TGTGCCAGCAATCGTTGGAGACTAGCGGACCACACAGATACGCAGTATTTT
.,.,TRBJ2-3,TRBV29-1,CSVGTSTDTQYF,TGCAGCGTTGGAACTAGCACAGATACGCAGTATTTT
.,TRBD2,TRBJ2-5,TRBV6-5,CASSYSGTSGQETQYF,TGTGCCAGCAGTTACTCAGGGACTAGCGGACAAGAGACCCAGTACTTC
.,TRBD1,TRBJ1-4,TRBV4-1,CASGSGQGLPFEKLFF,TGCGCCAGTGGCTCAGGACAGGGCCTACCTTTTGAAAAACTGTTTTTT
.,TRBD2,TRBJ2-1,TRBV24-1,CGTSDLPAGAEHNERFF,TGCGGCACCAGTGATTTGCCGGCGGGAGCTGAGCACAATGAGCGGTTCTTC
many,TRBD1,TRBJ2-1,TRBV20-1,CSTPGTTGGAGEQFF,TGCAGTACTCCTGGGACGACAGGGGGCGCGGGTGAGCAGTTCTTC
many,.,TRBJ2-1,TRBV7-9,CASSLEGVGTEQFF,TGTGCCAGCAGCTTAGAGGGGGTGGGAACTGAGCAGTTCTTC
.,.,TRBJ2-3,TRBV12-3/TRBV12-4,CASTTRGGGTDTRYF,TGTGCCAGCACGACCCGGGGCGGAGGGACAGATACGCGGTATTTT
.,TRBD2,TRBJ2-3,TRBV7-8,CASRSGGLDTQYF,TGTGCCAGCCGCAGCGGGGGGCTGGATACGCAGTATTTT
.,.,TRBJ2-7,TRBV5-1,CASSFRGSYEQYF,TGCGCCAGCAGCTTTCGGGGGTCCTACGAGCAGTACTTC
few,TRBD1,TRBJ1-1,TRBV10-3,CAIRAAGQPNTEAFF,TGTGCCATCAGAGCAGCGGGACAGCCGAACACTGAAGCTTTCTTT
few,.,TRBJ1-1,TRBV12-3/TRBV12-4,CASSPNLFETDFF,TGTGCCAGCAGCCCCAACTTGTTTGAGACGGATTTCTTT
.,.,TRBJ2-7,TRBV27,CASLYGSAYEQYF,TGTGCCAGCTTATACGGGAGTGCCTACGAGCAGTACTTC
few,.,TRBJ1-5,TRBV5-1,CASSLDPGNQPQHF,TGCGCCAGCAGCTTGGATCCGGGCAATCAGCCCCAGCATTTT
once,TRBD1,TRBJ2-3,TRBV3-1,CVSSNTGGLADTQYF,TGTGTCAGCAGCAACACAGGGGGCTTAGCAGATACGCAGTATTTT